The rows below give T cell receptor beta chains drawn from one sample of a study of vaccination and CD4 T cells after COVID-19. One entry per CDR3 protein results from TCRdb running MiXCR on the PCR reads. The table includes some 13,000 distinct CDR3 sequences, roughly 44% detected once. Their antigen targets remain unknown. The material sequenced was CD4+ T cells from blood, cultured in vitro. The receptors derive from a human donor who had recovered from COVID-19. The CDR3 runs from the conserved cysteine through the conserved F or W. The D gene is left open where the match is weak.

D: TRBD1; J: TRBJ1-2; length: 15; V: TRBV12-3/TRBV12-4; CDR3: CASSSGGQGRGGYTF
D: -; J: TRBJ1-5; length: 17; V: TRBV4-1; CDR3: CASSQDRVGAMGQPQHF
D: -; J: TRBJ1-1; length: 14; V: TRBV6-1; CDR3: CASRNYRSNTEAFF
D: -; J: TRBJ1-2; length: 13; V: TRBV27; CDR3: CASSLSDSYGYTF
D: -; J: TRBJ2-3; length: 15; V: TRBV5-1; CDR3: CASSPSPGPTDTQYF
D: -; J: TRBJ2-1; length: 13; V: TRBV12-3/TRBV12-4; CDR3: CASTHQGYNEQFF
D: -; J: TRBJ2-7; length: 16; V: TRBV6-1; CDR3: CASSRRSPTGSYEQYF
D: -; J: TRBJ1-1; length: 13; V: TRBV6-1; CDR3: CATTSTVNTEAFF
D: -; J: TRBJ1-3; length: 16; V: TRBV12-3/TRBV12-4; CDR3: CASTDPDGGSGNTIYF
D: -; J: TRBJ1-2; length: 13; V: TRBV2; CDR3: CASRNEYGGTYTF
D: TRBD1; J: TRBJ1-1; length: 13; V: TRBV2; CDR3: CASSGQGGTEAFF
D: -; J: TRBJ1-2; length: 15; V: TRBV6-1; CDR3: CASSGPGEGNYGYTF
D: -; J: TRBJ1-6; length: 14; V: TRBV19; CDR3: CASSMGTRGSPLHF
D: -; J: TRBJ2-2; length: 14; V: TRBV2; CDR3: CASSGQGVTGELFF